The sequence of this TCR beta chain was determined in a study of T-cell memory formation after mild COVID-19. TCRdb re-called the 5' RACE reads with MiXCR, one entry per CDR3 protein. The repertoire holds around 310,000 distinct CDR3 sequences, with roughly 13% as singletons. Regarding this clonotype: One base away lies a much larger clone, so this may be a sequencing read error.

The CDR3 is 15 amino acids. CDR1 MNHEY and CDR2 SVGAGI come from the germline V gene. With 2 bases removed from V and 1 base from J, the gap between germline ends came to 9 bases. The chain has TRBV6-5 and TRBJ2-1; no clear D. The origin of this receptor is a man aged 18 to 29 who had mild COVID-19 (a few samples of this study predate the infection). Cell type and time point are not known. Sequencing was done on a sample of PBMCs or a T cell subset sorted from them (not recorded which). The CDR3 DNA reads as TGTGCCAGCAGTTACATGGTTGGGTCCTACAATGAGCAGTTCTTC. Translated, it gives CASSYMVGSYNEQFF.